This T cell receptor (beta chain) was obtained from a study of a mutant IDH1 vaccine in newly diagnosed glioma. Study as a whole: In some groups vaccination began 4-6 weeks post-radiotherapy; others received it with temozolomide. Most patients had received both radiotherapy and temozolomide, the prior options being radiotherapy, temozolomide, or both.

With regard to this clone: The antigen remains unidentified.

Sequencing used immunoSEQ multiplex PCR; TCRdb keeps in-frame clones, though not all of them. This table holds about 40,000 clones, approximately 90% found once. Time point denoted: week 5, during vaccination. Topical imiquimod accompanied each vaccine dose, which consisted of 300 ug of mutant IDH1 20-mer peptide. CDR1 and CDR2 from the germline V gene are SGHKS and YYEKEE (reference sequence). V shed 4 bases and J 7 bases; nucleotides not matched to a gene: 4. The CDR3 loop spans 12 amino acids. The TCR originated in a man between 50 and 59 years old with glioma. The chain couples TRBV5-5 to TRBJ1-1; 7 bases line up with TRBD1. Sequencing used PBMCs, obtained from a glioma patient whose treatment included an IDH1 peptide vaccine. The CDR3 nucleotides read TGTGCCAGCAGCACACGGGACAGTGAAGCTTTCTTT. Translating it yields CASSTRDSEAFF.